The 10 T cell receptor beta chains given below trace back to one sample, sequenced in a study of Ad26.COV2.S vaccination and SARS-CoV-2 variants. The treatment was: around 19 received Ad26.COV2.S at low or high dose, single or two shots; about five received placebo; per-sample allocation not given. Following the first vaccine or placebo injection, samples were taken on day 63. This table comes from immunoSEQ multiplex PCR, and its TCRdb copy is limited to in-frame clones, with some not included. Of roughly 380,000 clones listed, roughly 87% are singletons. Sequenced here: peripheral blood, sampled in a trial of Ad26.COV2.S vaccine versus placebo. All receptors derive from a person between 18 and 60 years old who received the Ad26.COV2.S COVID-19 vaccine or a placebo.

The gene calls are TRBV6-5 and TRBJ1-2, with TRBD1 matching over 8 bases. J lost 8 bases, V lost 2 bases, and 10 bases had no gene match. The CDR3 spans 15 residues. The germline V gene encodes CDR1 MNHEY and CDR2 SVGAGI. As DNA, the CDR3 is TGTGCCAGCAGTTACCAGGGGGCGCATTATAAGGGCTACACCTTC. It encodes CASSYQGAHYKGYTF.

The rearrangement links TRBV27 to TRBJ1-2; D ambiguous. Germline-derived CDR1 and CDR2 are MNHEY and SMNVEV (reference sequence). The V end lost 2 bases, the J end lost 3 bases, and 10 bases lay between the germline ends. The CDR3 totals 14 residues. The CDR3 loop reads CASSLRGQDYGYTF. The CDR3 nucleotides are TGTGCCAGCAGTTTAAGAGGTCAGGACTATGGCTACACCTTC.

This rearrangement joins TRBV14 to TRBJ2-2, with D unclear. The V gene lost 0 bases and the J gene lost 2 bases, with 13 bases spanning the gap. The CDR3 runs 17 residues. Per the germline V gene, CDR1 is SGHDN and CDR2 is FVKESK. The CDR3 DNA sequence: TGTGCCAGCAGCCAAGATACATTAAGGGAAAACACCGGGGAGCTGTTTTTT. Encoded protein: CASSQDTLRENTGELFF.

The chain joins TRBV7-8 to TRBJ1-1; possible D gene TRBD1, 6 bases. This CDR3 is built from 14 residues. V was trimmed by 5 bases and J by 4 bases, leaving 14 bases between them. Germline V gene lookup returns CDR1 SGHVS and CDR2 FQNEAQ. CDR3 nucleotides: TGTGCCAGCAGCCCGGCGGGGGGCATCACTGAAGCTTTCTTT. Amino acids: CASSPAGGITEAFF.

The chain recombines TRBV2 with TRBJ1-5; D is uncertain. With 6 bases removed from V and 5 bases from J, the gap between germline ends came to 5 bases. Germline loops: CDR1 SNHLY, CDR2 FYNNEI. This CDR3 is 11 amino acids long. This chain's CDR3 is CASRADQPQHF. CDR3 DNA sequence: TGTGCCAGCAGAGCGGATCAGCCCCAGCATTTT.

This chain links TRBV18 with TRBJ1-4, with 7 bases lining up with TRBD1. V shed 6 bases, J shed 8 bases, and the junction held 9 bases outside the gene matches. Germline CDR1 is KGHSH and CDR2 is LQKENI. The CDR3 runs 14 residues. The CDR3 bases are TGTGCCAGCTCCCCCGACAGGGTCAACGAAAAACTGTTTTTT. Translating gives CASSPDRVNEKLFF. Looking up the rest from reference TRBV18 and TRBJ1-4 gives the full variable domain: NAGVMQNPRHLVRRRGQEARLRCSPMKGHSHVYWYRQLPEEGLKFMVYLQKENIIDESGMPKERFSAEFPKEGPSILRIQQVVRGDSAAYFCASSPDRVNEKLFFGSGTQLSVL.

This chain uses TRBV6-4 with TRBJ1-5; D unclear. CDR1 and CDR2 from the germline V gene are MRHNA and SNTAGT. The CDR3 runs to 13 residues. Trimming took 3 bases from V and 7 from J, leaving 10 bases between them. CDR3 residues: CASSERGFQPQHF. The CDR3 bases are TGTGCCAGCAGTGAGAGAGGGTTCCAGCCCCAGCATTTT.

The rearrangement links TRBV5-8 to TRBJ2-3, with TRBD2 as a possible D gene (6 bases). V lost 6 bases and J lost 7, with 12 bases in between. Germline V CDR1 and CDR2: SGHTS, YDEGEE. CDR3 length: 12 amino acids. CDR3: CASTRAGYTQYF. The CDR3 coding sequence is TGTGCCAGCACCCGGGCGGGGTATACGCAGTATTTT.

This chain connects TRBV30 to TRBJ1-6; 10 bases line up with TRBD1. The CDR3 runs 15 residues. The V segment lost 3 bases and the J segment 9 bases; nucleotides outside the gene matches: 8. Looked up from germline, CDR1 is GTSNPN and CDR2 is SVGIG (reference sequence). CDR3 protein: CAWSLRGTGVSPLHF. In DNA form, the CDR3 reads TGTGCCTGGAGCCTCCGCGGGACAGGGGTTTCACCCCTCCACTTT.

This clone appeared a single time. The V and J genes are TRBV4-1 and TRBJ1-6; D unresolved. V was shortened by 0 bases and J by 10 bases, with 13 bases between the two germline ends. The CDR3 runs 15 residues. Germline CDR1 and CDR2: MGHRA and YSYEKL. CDR3 DNA: TGCGCCAGCAGCCAAGAGGCAGGCAGACGGTCACCCCTCCACTTT. Translated, it gives CASSQEAGRRSPLHF.